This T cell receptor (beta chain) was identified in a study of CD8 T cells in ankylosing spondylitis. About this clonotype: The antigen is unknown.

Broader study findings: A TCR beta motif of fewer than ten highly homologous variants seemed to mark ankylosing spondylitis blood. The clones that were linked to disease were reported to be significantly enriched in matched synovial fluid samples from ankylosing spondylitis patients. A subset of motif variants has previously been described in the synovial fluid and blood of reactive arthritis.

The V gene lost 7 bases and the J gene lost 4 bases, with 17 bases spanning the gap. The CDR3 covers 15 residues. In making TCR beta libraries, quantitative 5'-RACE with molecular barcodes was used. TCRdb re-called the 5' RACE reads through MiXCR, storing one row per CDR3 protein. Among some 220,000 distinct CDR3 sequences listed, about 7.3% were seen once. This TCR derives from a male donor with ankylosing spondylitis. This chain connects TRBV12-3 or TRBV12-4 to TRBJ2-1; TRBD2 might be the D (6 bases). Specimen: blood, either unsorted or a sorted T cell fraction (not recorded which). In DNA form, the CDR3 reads TGTGCCAGCACCCCCGGCGGGGTTATGTACAATGAGCAGTTCTTC. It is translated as CASTPGGVMYNEQFF.